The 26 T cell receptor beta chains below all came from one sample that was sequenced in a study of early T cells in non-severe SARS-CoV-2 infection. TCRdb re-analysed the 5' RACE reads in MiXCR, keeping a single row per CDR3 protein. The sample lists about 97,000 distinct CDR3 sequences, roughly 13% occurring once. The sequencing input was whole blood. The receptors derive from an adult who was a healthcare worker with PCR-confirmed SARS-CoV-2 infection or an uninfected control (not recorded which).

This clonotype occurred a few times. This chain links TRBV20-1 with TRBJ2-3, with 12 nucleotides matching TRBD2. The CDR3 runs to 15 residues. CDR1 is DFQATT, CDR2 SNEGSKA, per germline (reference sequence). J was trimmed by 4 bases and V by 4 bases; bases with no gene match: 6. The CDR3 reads CSAKRLAGDADTQYF. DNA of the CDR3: TGCAGTGCTAAGAGACTAGCGGGAGATGCAGATACGCAGTATTTT.

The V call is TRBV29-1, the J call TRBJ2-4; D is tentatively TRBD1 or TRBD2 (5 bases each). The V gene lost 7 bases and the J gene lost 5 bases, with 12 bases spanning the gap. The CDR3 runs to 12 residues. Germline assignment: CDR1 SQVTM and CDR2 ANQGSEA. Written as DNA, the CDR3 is TGCAGCGCTGGGGGTGTGCAAAACATTCAGTACTTC. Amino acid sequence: CSAGGVQNIQYF. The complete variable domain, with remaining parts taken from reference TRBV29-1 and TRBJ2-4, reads SAVISQKPSRDICQRGTSLTIQCQVDSQVTMMFWYRQQPGQSLTLIATANQGSEATYESGFVIDKFPISRPNLTFSTLTVSNMSPEDSSIYLCSAGGVQNIQYFGAGTRLSVL.

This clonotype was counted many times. The CDR3 loop reads CASSFTGYNEQFF. The CDR3 DNA follows: TGTGCCAGCAGTTTTACAGGGTACAATGAGCAGTTCTTC. The rearrangement uses TRBV27 and TRBJ2-1; tentative D call: TRBD1 (6 bases). Germline V gene sequence: CDR1 MNHEY, CDR2 SMNVEV (reference sequence). Between the trimmed V and J ends, which lost 3 bases and 4 bases, there was a span of 7 bases. The CDR3 runs to 13 residues.

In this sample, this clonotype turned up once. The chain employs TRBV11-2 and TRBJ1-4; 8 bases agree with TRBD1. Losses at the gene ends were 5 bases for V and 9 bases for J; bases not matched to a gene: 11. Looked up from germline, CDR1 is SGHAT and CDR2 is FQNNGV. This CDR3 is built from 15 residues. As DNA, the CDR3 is TGTGCCAGCAGCCCCGGGCAGGGGGCGCCGAAAAAACTGTTTTTT. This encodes CASSPGQGAPKKLFF.

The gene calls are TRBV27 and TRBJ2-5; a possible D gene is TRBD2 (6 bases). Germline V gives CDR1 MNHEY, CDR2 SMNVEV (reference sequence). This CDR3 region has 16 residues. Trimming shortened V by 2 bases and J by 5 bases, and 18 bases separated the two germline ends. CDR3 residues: CASSLTPEGPRETQYF. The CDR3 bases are TGTGCCAGCAGTTTAACGCCGGAGGGCCCCAGGGAGACCCAGTACTTC.

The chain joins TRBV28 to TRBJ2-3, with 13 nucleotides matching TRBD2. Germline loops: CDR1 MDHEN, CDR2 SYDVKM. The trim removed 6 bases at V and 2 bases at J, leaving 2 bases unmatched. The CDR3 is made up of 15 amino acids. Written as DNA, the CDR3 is TGTGCCAGCAGGGGACTAGCGGGACCCACAGATACGCAGTATTTT. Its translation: CASRGLAGPTDTQYF.

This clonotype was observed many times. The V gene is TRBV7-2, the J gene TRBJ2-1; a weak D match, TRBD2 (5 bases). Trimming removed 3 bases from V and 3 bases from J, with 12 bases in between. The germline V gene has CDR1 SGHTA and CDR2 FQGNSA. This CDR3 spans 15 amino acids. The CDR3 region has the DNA TGTGCCAGCAGCTTGGTCAGCGGAAGCTACAATGAGCAGTTCTTC. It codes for CASSLVSGSYNEQFF.

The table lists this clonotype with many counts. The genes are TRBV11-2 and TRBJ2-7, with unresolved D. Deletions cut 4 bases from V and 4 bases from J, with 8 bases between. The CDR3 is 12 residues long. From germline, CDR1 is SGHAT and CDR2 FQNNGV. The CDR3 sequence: CASSSLIYEQYF. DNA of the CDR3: TGTGCCAGCAGCTCCCTTATATACGAGCAGTACTTC.

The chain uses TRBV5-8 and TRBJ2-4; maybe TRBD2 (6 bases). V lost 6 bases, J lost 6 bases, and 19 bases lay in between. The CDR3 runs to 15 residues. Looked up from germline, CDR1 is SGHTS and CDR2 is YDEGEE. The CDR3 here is CASTQRRTTLNIQYF. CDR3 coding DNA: TGTGCCAGCACCCAAAGGAGGACTACTCTAAACATTCAGTACTTC.

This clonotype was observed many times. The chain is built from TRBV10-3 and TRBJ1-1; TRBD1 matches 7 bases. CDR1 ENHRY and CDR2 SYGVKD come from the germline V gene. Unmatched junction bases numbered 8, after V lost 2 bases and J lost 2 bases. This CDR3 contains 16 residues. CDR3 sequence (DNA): TGTGCCATCAGTGAGACACCCTACAGGGGCAACACTGAAGCTTTCTTT. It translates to CAISETPYRGNTEAFF.

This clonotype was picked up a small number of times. This CDR3 is CASTERINYGYTF. In DNA, the CDR3 is TGTGCCAGCACGGAACGTATTAACTATGGCTACACCTTC. V gene TRBV6-2 or TRBV6-3 combines with J gene TRBJ1-2, with D uncertain. The CDR3 runs 13 residues. V lost 7 bases and J lost 1, with 10 bases in between. Looked up from germline, CDR1 is MNHEY and CDR2 is SVGEGT.

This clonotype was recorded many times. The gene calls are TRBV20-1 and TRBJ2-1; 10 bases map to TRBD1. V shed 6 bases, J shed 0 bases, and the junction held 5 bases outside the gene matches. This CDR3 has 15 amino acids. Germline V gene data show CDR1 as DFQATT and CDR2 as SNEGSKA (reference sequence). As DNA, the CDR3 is TGCAGTGCAGCCCGGACAGGGGGCTCCTACAATGAGCAGTTCTTC. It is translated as CSAARTGGSYNEQFF.

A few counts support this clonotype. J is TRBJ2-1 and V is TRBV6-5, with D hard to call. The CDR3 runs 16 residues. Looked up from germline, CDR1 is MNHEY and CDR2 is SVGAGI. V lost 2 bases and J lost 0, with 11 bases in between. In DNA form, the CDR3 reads TGTGCCAGCAGTTACCGTAGACCGAGCTCCTACAATGAGCAGTTCTTC. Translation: CASSYRRPSSYNEQFF.

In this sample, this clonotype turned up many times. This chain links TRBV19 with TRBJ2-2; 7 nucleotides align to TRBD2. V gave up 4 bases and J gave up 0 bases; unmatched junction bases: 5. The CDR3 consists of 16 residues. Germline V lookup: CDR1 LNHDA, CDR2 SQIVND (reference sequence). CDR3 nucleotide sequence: TGTGCCAGTAGTAGGGAGGGCCCATCGAACACCGGGGAGCTGTTTTTT. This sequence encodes CASSREGPSNTGELFF. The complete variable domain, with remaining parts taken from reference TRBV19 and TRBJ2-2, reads DGGITQSPKYLFRKEGQNVTLSCEQNLNHDAMYWYRQDPGQGLRLIYYSQIVNDFQKGDIAEGYSVSREKKESFPLTVTSAQKNPTAFYLCASSREGPSNTGELFFGEGSRLTVL.

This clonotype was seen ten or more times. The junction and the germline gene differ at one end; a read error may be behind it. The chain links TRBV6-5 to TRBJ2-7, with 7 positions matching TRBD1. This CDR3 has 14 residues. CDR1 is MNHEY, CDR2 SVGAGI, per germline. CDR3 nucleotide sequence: TGTGCCAGCAGAGACGGGACAGCCTCCCACGAGCAGTACTTC. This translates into CASRDGTASHEQYF.

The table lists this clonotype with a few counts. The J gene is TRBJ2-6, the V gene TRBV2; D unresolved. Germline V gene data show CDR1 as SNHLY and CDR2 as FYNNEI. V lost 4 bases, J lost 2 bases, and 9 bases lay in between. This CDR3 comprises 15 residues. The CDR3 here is CASSGGGAGANVLTF. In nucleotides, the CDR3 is TGTGCCAGCAGTGGAGGTGGAGCTGGGGCCAACGTCCTGACTTTC.

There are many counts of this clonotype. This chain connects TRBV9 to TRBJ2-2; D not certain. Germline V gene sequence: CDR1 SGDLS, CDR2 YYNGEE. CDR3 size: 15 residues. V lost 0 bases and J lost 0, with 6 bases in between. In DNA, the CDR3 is TGTGCCAGCAGCGTAGACAGCGCGAACACCGGGGAGCTGTTTTTT. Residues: CASSVDSANTGELFF.

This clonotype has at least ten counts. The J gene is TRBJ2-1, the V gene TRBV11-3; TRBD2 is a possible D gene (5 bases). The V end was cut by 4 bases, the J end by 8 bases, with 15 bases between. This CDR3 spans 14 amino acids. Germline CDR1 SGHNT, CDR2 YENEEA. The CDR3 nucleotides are TGTGCCAGCAGCTCAAGGATGGGGAGAGATGAGCAGTTCTTC. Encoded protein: CASSSRMGRDEQFF. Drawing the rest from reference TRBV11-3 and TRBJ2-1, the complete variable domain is EAGVVQSPRYKIIEKKQPVAFWCNPISGHNTLYWYLQNLGQGPELLIRYENEEAVDDSQLPKDRFSAERLKGVDSTLKIQPAELGDSAVYLCASSSRMGRDEQFFGPGTRLTVL.

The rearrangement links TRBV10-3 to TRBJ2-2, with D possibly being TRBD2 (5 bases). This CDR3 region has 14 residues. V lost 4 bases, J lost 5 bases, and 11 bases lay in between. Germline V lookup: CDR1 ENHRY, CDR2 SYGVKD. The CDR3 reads CAISGGSWTGELFF. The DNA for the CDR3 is TGTGCCATCAGTGGAGGGTCTTGGACCGGGGAGCTGTTTTTT.

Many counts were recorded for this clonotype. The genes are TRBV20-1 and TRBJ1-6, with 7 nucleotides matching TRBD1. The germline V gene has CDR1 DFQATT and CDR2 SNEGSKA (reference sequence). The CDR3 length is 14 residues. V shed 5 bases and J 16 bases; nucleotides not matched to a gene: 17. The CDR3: CSARTRDSELGLHF. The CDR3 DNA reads TGCAGTGCTCGGACCCGGGACAGTGAACTGGGGCTCCACTTT.

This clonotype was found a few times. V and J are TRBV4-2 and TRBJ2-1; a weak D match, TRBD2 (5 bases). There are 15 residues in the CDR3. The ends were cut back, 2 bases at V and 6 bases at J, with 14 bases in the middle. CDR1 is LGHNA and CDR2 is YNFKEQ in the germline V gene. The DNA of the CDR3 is TGTGCCAGCAGCCAAATGAGGTTGAGGGCCAATGAGCAGTTCTTC. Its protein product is CASSQMRLRANEQFF.

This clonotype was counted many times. This CDR3 is CASSQDAGGFNSPLHF. The CDR3 DNA sequence: TGTGCCAGCAGCCAAGATGCGGGAGGGTTTAATTCACCCCTCCACTTT. J is TRBJ1-6 and V is TRBV3-1; D not certain. Trimming removed 0 bases at V and 6 bases at J, with 12 bases between. The germline CDR1 and CDR2 sequences are LGHDT and YNNKEL (reference sequence). The CDR3 has 16 residues. Looking up the rest from reference TRBV3-1 and TRBJ1-6 gives the full variable domain: DTAVSQTPKYLVTQMGNDKSIKCEQNLGHDTMYWYKQDSKKFLKIMFSYNNKELIINETVPNRFSPKSPDKAHLNLHINSLELGDSAVYFCASSQDAGGFNSPLHFGNGTRLTVT.

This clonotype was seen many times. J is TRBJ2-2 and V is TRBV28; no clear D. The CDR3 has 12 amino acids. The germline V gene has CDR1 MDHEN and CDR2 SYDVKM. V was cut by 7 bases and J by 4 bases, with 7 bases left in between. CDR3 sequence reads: CASKLLTGELFF. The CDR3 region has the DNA TGTGCCAGCAAACTACTCACCGGGGAGCTGTTTTTT.

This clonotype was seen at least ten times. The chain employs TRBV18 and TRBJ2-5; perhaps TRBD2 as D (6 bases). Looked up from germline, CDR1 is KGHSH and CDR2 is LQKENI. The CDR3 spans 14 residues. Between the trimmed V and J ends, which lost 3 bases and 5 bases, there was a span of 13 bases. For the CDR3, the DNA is TGTGCCAGCTCACCTCCGACTAGAATCGAGACCCAGTACTTC. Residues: CASSPPTRIETQYF.

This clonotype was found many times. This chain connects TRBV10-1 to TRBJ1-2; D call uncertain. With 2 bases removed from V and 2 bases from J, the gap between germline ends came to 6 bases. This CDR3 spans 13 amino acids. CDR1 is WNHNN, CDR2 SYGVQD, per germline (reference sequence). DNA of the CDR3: TGCGCCAGCAGTGAGAACCAGAACTATGGCTACACCTTC. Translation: CASSENQNYGYTF.

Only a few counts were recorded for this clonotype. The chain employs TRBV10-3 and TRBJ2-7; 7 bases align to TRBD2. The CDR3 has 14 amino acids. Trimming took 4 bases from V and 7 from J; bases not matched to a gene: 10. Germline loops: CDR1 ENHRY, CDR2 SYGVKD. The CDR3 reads CAISVGGTSVEQYF. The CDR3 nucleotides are TGTGCCATCAGTGTGGGGGGGACGTCGGTTGAGCAGTACTTC.